Detailed here is one T cell receptor (beta chain). As yet, its antigen is unknown. In TCRdb, the 5' RACE reads were re-called with MiXCR into one record per CDR3 protein. The sample holds hundreds of thousands of distinct CDR3 sequences, 9% to 15% seen once. Trimming shortened V by 5 bases and J by 7 bases, and 15 bases separated the two germline ends. The V gene's germline CDR1 is MNHEY and CDR2 SVGEGT. CDR3 length: 13 amino acids. This specimen belongs to a study of T cells after yellow fever vaccination. General study points: Weaker, the secondary response peaked sooner, at day 5 versus 15. Sorted repertoires could include abundant contaminating clonotypes from bulk cells.

The V call is TRBV6-2 or TRBV6-3, the J call TRBJ2-7, with unresolved D. The TCR originated in a man aged 25-40 years who received the YFV17D yellow fever vaccine. The sequenced sample was PBMCs, obtained on the day of the yellow fever booster vaccination. The CDR3 DNA sequence: TGTGCCAGCAGTGGACCTCCTCGTGGGGAGCAGTACTTC. As protein: CASSGPPRGEQYF.